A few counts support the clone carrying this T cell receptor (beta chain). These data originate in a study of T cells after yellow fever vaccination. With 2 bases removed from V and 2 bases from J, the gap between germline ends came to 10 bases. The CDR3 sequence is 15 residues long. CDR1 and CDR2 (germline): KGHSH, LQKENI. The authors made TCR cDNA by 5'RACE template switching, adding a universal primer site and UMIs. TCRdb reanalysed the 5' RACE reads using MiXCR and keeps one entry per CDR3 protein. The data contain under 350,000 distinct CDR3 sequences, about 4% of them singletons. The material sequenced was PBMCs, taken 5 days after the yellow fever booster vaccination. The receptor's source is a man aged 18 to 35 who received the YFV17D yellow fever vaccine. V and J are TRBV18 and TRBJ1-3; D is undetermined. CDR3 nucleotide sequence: TGTGCCAGCTCACCAACCCGAGGGACTGGAAACACCATATATTTT. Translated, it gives CASSPTRGTGNTIYF.